The T cell receptor beta chain under discussion was sequenced for a study of blood T cell repertoires in COVID-19. V lost 5 bases, J lost 6 bases, and 11 bases lay in between. CDR1 is SEHNR, CDR2 FQNEAQ, per germline (reference sequence). The CDR3 runs 13 residues. TCRdb's table, derived via immunoSEQ multiplex PCR, lists solely in-frame clones and lacks some. Of under 300,000 clones in the sample, 88% were seen once. This chain links TRBV7-9 with TRBJ1-5, with a possible D match to TRBD1 (6 bases). This receptor was obtained from a woman aged 35 to 49 who had recovered from COVID-19. Sequencing was performed on peripheral blood. The DNA for the CDR3 is TGTGCCAGCAGCCCACAGGGAAGTCAGCCCCAGCATTTT. This encodes CASSPQGSQPQHF.